A single sample gave rise to the 9 T cell receptor beta chains below, sequenced in a study of CD8 T cells in ankylosing spondylitis. One entry per CDR3 protein, called by TCRdb with MiXCR from the 5' RACE reads. The table lists under 200,000 distinct CDR3 sequences, roughly 11% of them singletons. The sequenced sample was blood, either unsorted or a sorted T cell fraction (not recorded which). The origin of the receptors is a male donor with ankylosing spondylitis or in good health (not recorded which).

This clonotype showed up many times. This chain uses TRBV6-5 with TRBJ2-1; 9 nucleotides line up with TRBD2. The CDR3 runs to 14 residues. In germline, CDR1 is MNHEY, CDR2 SVGAGI. The V and J ends lost 3 bases and 6 bases, in that order; junction bases with no gene match: 3. CDR3 DNA: TGTGCCAGCAGTTATAGCGGGAGCCGCAATGAGCAGTTCTTC. It encodes CASSYSGSRNEQFF.

The rearrangement uses TRBV30 and TRBJ2-1; TRBD2 matches 10 bases. V lost 2 bases and J lost 5; bases outside the gene matches: 6. There are 15 residues in the CDR3. Germline CDR1 and CDR2: GTSNPN and SVGIG (reference sequence). Here the CDR3 DNA reads TGTGCCTGGAGTTCCGGAGCGGGAGGGGACAATGAGCAGTTCTTC. Protein sequence: CAWSSGAGGDNEQFF.

In its sample, this clonotype was seen many times. The J gene is TRBJ1-1, the V gene TRBV6-5, with a possible D match to TRBD1 (6 bases). Germline lookup yields CDR1 MNHEY and CDR2 SVGAGI. The CDR3 spans 17 residues. Between the trimmed V and J ends, which lost 2 bases and 1 base, there was a span of 17 bases. The CDR3: CASSYGLGGAWNTEAFF. DNA of the CDR3: TGTGCCAGCAGTTACGGTTTAGGGGGAGCCTGGAACACTGAAGCTTTCTTT.

This clonotype occurred many times. A read error may produce the germline difference seen at one junction end. The chain uses TRBV5-1 and TRBJ1-2; possibly TRBD1 for D (5 bases). There are 15 residues in the CDR3. Per the germline V gene, CDR1 is SGHRS and CDR2 is YFSETQ. The CDR3 reads CASSLTQGGNYGYTF. Here the CDR3 DNA reads TGCGCCAGTAGCTTGACCCAGGGAGGAAACTATGGCTACACCTTC. Combining the CDR3 with reference TRBV5-1 and TRBJ1-2 gives the whole variable domain KAGVTQTPRYLIKTRGQQVTLSCSPISGHRSVSWYQQTPGQGLQFLFEYFSETQRNKGNFPGRFSGRQFSNSRSEMNVSTLELGDSALYLCASSLTQGGNYGYTFGSGTRLTVV.

The chain recombines TRBV7-8 with TRBJ2-1, with D possibly being TRBD1 or TRBD2 (5 bases each). Trimming took off 7 bases at V and 4 bases at J, with 14 bases between the two ends. CDR3 length equals 14 residues. Germline V gene data show CDR1 as SGHVS and CDR2 as FQNEAQ. CDR3 in amino acids: CASIPGTIYNEQFF. The DNA for the CDR3 is TGTGCCAGCATCCCCGGGACCATATACAATGAGCAGTTCTTC.

This clonotype was recorded many times. The rearrangement links TRBV24-1 to TRBJ2-1, with 8 bases lining up with TRBD1. Germline values: CDR1 KGHDR, CDR2 SFDVKD. This CDR3 region has 16 residues. The J segment lost 7 bases and the V segment lost 5 bases, leaving 12 bases of the junction unmatched. CDR3 DNA sequence: TGTGCCACCAGTGTCCAGACAGGGGATGTTAGAAATGAGCAGTTCTTC. Translated: CATSVQTGDVRNEQFF.

This clonotype was recorded many times. The chain uses TRBV20-1 and TRBJ2-3, with TRBD2 matching over 8 bases. Germline CDR1 and CDR2: DFQATT and SNEGSKA (reference sequence). The CDR3 is 16 amino acids. Germline trimming cut 0 bases from V and 2 bases from J; bases unmatched to any gene: 7. The CDR3 protein is CSARDRQREFTDTQYF. In nucleotides, the CDR3 is TGCAGTGCTAGAGATCGCCAGCGGGAGTTCACAGATACGCAGTATTTT.

This clonotype appeared a few times. The chain combines TRBV18 with TRBJ2-7; 9 nucleotides match TRBD1. The V and J ends lost 1 base and 4 bases, in that order; junction bases with no gene match: 14. Germline V gene sequence: CDR1 KGHSH, CDR2 LQKENI. This CDR3 is built from 18 residues. For the CDR3, the DNA is TGTGCCAGCTCACCACGCGGTGGAGGACAGGGGCAATCTTACGAGCAGTACTTC. Translated: CASSPRGGGQGQSYEQYF.

The chain couples TRBV28 to TRBJ2-3; 9 bases align to TRBD2. The CDR3 sequence is 15 residues long. V was clipped by 6 bases and J by 3 bases; unmatched bases: 7. CDR1 is MDHEN, CDR2 SYDVKM, per germline. The CDR3 sequence: CASRLLAGGTDTQYF. The CDR3 nucleotides are TGTGCCAGCAGACTGCTGGCGGGGGGGACAGATACGCAGTATTTT.